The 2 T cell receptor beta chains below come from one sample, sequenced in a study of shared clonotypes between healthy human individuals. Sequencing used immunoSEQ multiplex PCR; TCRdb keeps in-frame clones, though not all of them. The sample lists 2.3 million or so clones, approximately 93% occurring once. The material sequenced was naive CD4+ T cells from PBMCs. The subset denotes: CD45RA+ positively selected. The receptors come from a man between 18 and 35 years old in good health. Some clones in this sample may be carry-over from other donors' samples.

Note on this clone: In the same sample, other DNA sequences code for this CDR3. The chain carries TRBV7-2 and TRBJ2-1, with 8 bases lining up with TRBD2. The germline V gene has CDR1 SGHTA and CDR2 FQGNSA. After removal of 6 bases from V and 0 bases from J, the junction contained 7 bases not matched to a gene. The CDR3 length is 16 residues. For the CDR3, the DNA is TGTGCCAGCAGTCCACTGGCGGGAGGCTCCTACAATGAGCAGTTCTTC. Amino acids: CASSPLAGGSYNEQFF.

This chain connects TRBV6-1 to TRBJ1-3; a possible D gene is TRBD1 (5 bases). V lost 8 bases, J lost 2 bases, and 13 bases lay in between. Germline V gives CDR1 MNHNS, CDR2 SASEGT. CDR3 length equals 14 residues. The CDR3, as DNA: TGTGCCAGCGAAGACAGTTACACTGGAAACACCATATATTTT. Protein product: CASEDSYTGNTIYF.